This is a list of T cell receptor beta chains from one sample in a study of OX40 agonist ivuxolimab in advanced cancers. The table came from immunoSEQ multiplex PCR; TCRdb's copy has only in-frame clones and leaves some out. The top ten hold 4% of the sample, which has around 39,000 clones, roughly nine tenths seen once. The sample here was CD4+ or CD8+ T cells sorted from blood, taken in a trial of the OX40 agonist ivuxolimab. These receptors were obtained from an adult with an advanced solid tumor such as melanoma, head and neck, liver or kidney cancer. Both conserved end residues are part of each CDR3. The D gene is left open where the match is weak. Size values are once, few and many counts, or a class for expanded clones, and some rows have none.

D gene: NA
V gene: TRBV18
J gene: TRBJ1-5
clone size: NA
CDR3 protein: CASSPGGGNQPQHF
CDR3 DNA: TGTGCCAGCTCACCGGGGGGAGGCAATCAGCCCCAGCATTTT

D gene: TRBD1
V gene: TRBV15
J gene: TRBJ1-2
clone size: few
CDR3 protein: CATSRRQGAGGYTF
CDR3 DNA: TGTGCCACCAGCAGACGACAGGGGGCAGGTGGCTACACCTTC

D gene: TRBD1
V gene: TRBV19
J gene: TRBJ1-5
clone size: NA
CDR3 protein: CASSIGLDRELSNQPQHF
CDR3 DNA: TGTGCCAGTAGTATTGGGCTTGACAGGGAACTAAGCAATCAGCCCCAGCATTTT

D gene: NA
V gene: TRBV6-5
J gene: TRBJ1-1
clone size: few
CDR3 protein: CASSGRTEKNTEAFF
CDR3 DNA: TGTGCCAGCAGTGGCCGGACGGAAAAGAACACTGAAGCTTTCTTT

D gene: NA
V gene: TRBV5-1
J gene: TRBJ2-5
clone size: NA
CDR3 protein: CASSLQGFRETQYF
CDR3 DNA: TGCGCCAGCAGTTTACAGGGATTTCGAGAGACCCAGTACTTC

D gene: NA
V gene: TRBV9
J gene: TRBJ1-6
clone size: once
CDR3 protein: CASSPDPGRNNSPLHF
CDR3 DNA: TGTGCCAGCAGCCCAGACCCGGGACGGAATAATTCACCCCTCCACTTT

D gene: NA
V gene: TRBV11-2
J gene: TRBJ1-6
clone size: NA
CDR3 protein: CASSLTPYNSPLHF
CDR3 DNA: TGTGCCAGCAGCTTGACACCGTATAATTCACCCCTCCACTTT

D gene: TRBD2
V gene: TRBV19
J gene: TRBJ2-1
clone size: NA
CDR3 protein: CASGLAGGGREQFF
CDR3 DNA: TGTGCCAGCGGACTAGCGGGAGGGGGCCGAGAGCAGTTCTTC

D gene: NA
V gene: TRBV4-2
J gene: TRBJ1-2
clone size: NA
CDR3 protein: CASSQDGPTSYGYTF
CDR3 DNA: TGTGCCAGCAGCCAAGACGGACCGACCTCCTATGGCTACACCTTC

D gene: NA
V gene: TRBV15
J gene: TRBJ1-4
clone size: NA
CDR3 protein: CATSREGRALNEKLFF
CDR3 DNA: TGTGCCACCAGCAGAGAGGGACGGGCATTAAATGAAAAACTGTTTTTT

D gene: TRBD1
V gene: TRBV11-2
J gene: TRBJ1-5
clone size: NA
CDR3 protein: CASSPRTGHNQPQHF
CDR3 DNA: TGTGCCAGCAGCCCGAGGACAGGACACAATCAGCCCCAGCATTTT

D gene: NA
V gene: TRBV2
J gene: TRBJ1-1
clone size: NA
CDR3 protein: CASRRTDLGTEAFF
CDR3 DNA: TGTGCCAGCAGGCGGACAGACCTTGGCACTGAAGCTTTCTTT

D gene: TRBD2
V gene: TRBV5-6
J gene: TRBJ2-7
clone size: NA
CDR3 protein: CATSRRAGYEQYF
CDR3 DNA: TGTGCCACCTCTCGCCGAGCGGGGTACGAGCAGTACTTC

D gene: TRBD1
V gene: TRBV7-9
J gene: TRBJ2-7
clone size: NA
CDR3 protein: CASSLPRTGGYEQYF
CDR3 DNA: TGTGCCAGCAGCTTACCCAGGACAGGGGGCTACGAGCAGTACTTC

D gene: NA
V gene: TRBV4-1
J gene: TRBJ2-3
clone size: NA
CDR3 protein: CASSQEWRGGLTDTQYF
CDR3 DNA: TGCGCCAGCAGCCAAGAGTGGCGGGGCGGGCTCACAGATACGCAGTATTTT

D gene: TRBD2
V gene: TRBV28
J gene: TRBJ2-7
clone size: NA
CDR3 protein: CASSLATSGSYEQYF
CDR3 DNA: TGTGCCAGCAGTTTGGCGACTAGCGGGAGTTACGAGCAGTACTTC

D gene: NA
V gene: TRBV19
J gene: TRBJ1-5
clone size: NA
CDR3 protein: CASSIVAGNQPQHF
CDR3 DNA: TGTGCCAGTAGTATCGTGGCAGGGAATCAGCCCCAGCATTTT

D gene: TRBD2
V gene: TRBV28
J gene: TRBJ2-7
clone size: NA
CDR3 protein: CASRSGTSGIYEQYF
CDR3 DNA: TGTGCCAGCAGATCCGGGACTAGCGGGATTTACGAGCAGTACTTC

D gene: TRBD1
V gene: TRBV2
J gene: TRBJ2-7
clone size: NA
CDR3 protein: CASTVGTGPPYEQYF
CDR3 DNA: TGTGCCAGCACCGTTGGGACAGGTCCTCCCTACGAGCAGTACTTC

D gene: TRBD1
V gene: TRBV7-2
J gene: TRBJ2-3
clone size: NA
CDR3 protein: CASSLQGGGTDTQYF
CDR3 DNA: TGTGCCAGCAGCCTACAGGGGGGTGGCACAGATACGCAGTATTTT

D gene: NA
V gene: TRBV5-8
J gene: TRBJ2-1
clone size: NA
CDR3 protein: CASSLGLGDPNNEQFF
CDR3 DNA: TGTGCCAGCAGCTTGGGCTTGGGGGACCCTAACAATGAGCAGTTCTTC

D gene: NA
V gene: TRBV2
J gene: TRBJ1-1
clone size: NA
CDR3 protein: CASKFEPEAFF
CDR3 DNA: TGTGCCAGCAAATTCGAACCTGAAGCTTTCTTT

D gene: NA
V gene: TRBV5-8
J gene: TRBJ2-7
clone size: NA
CDR3 protein: CASSLGHYEQYF
CDR3 DNA: TGTGCCAGCAGCTTGGGACACTACGAGCAGTACTTC

D gene: NA
V gene: TRBV11-3
J gene: TRBJ2-1
clone size: NA
CDR3 protein: CASSLGPKGQFF
CDR3 DNA: TGTGCCAGCAGCTTAGGCCCCAAAGGGCAGTTCTTC

D gene: TRBD2
V gene: TRBV5-1
J gene: TRBJ2-7
clone size: NA
CDR3 protein: CASSLVRLAGDRAYEQYF
CDR3 DNA: TGCGCCAGCAGCTTGGTTAGGCTAGCGGGAGATAGGGCCTACGAGCAGTACTTC

D gene: TRBD2
V gene: TRBV9
J gene: TRBJ2-7
clone size: few
CDR3 protein: CASSPHTSVDYEQYF
CDR3 DNA: TGTGCCAGCAGCCCACACACTAGCGTGGACTACGAGCAGTACTTC

D gene: NA
V gene: TRBV7-9
J gene: TRBJ2-3
clone size: NA
CDR3 protein: CASKAGFTDTQYF
CDR3 DNA: TGTGCCAGCAAGGCGGGATTTACAGATACGCAGTATTTT

D gene: TRBD2
V gene: TRBV11-3
J gene: TRBJ2-1
clone size: NA
CDR3 protein: CASSLGGGTRPYNEQFF
CDR3 DNA: TGTGCCAGCAGCCTTGGGGGAGGGACGAGACCTTACAATGAGCAGTTCTTC

D gene: TRBD1
V gene: TRBV28
J gene: TRBJ2-3
clone size: NA
CDR3 protein: CASSLTGTGSTDTQYF
CDR3 DNA: TGTGCCAGCAGTTTAACTGGGACAGGCAGCACAGATACGCAGTATTTT

D gene: NA
V gene: TRBV7-2
J gene: TRBJ1-1
clone size: few
CDR3 protein: CASSLKGLGTEAFF
CDR3 DNA: TGTGCCAGCAGCTTAAAGGGATTGGGCACTGAAGCTTTCTTT

D gene: NA
V gene: TRBV7-2
J gene: TRBJ1-1
clone size: NA
CDR3 protein: CASSTHRDRAFF
CDR3 DNA: TGTGCCAGCAGCACCCACAGGGATCGAGCTTTCTTT

D gene: TRBD1
V gene: TRBV7-9
J gene: TRBJ1-2
clone size: few
CDR3 protein: CASRPRGHYGYTF
CDR3 DNA: TGTGCCAGCAGGCCTAGGGGGCACTATGGCTACACCTTC

D gene: TRBD1
V gene: TRBV15
J gene: TRBJ2-7
clone size: once
CDR3 protein: CATSRRQGDYEQYF
CDR3 DNA: TGTGCCACCAGCCGGAGACAGGGTGACTACGAGCAGTACTTC

D gene: NA
V gene: TRBV9
J gene: TRBJ2-1
clone size: NA
CDR3 protein: CASSPRETTRGHEQFF
CDR3 DNA: TGTGCCAGCAGCCCCAGAGAGACTACGAGGGGCCACGAGCAGTTCTTC

D gene: TRBD2
V gene: TRBV10-2
J gene: TRBJ2-3
clone size: once
CDR3 protein: CASSDPSGGDTQYF
CDR3 DNA: TGCGCCAGCAGTGACCCTAGCGGGGGGGATACGCAGTATTTT

D gene: TRBD1
V gene: TRBV19
J gene: TRBJ2-2
clone size: NA
CDR3 protein: CASNQKSGTANTGELFF
CDR3 DNA: TGTGCCAGTAACCAAAAGTCCGGGACAGCGAACACCGGGGAGCTGTTTTTT

D gene: NA
V gene: TRBV6-5
J gene: TRBJ2-7
clone size: NA
CDR3 protein: CATFGGPTYEQYF
CDR3 DNA: TGTGCCACCTTCGGCGGGCCTACCTACGAGCAGTACTTC

D gene: NA
V gene: TRBV2
J gene: TRBJ2-6
clone size: NA
CDR3 protein: CASSEESSGANVLTF
CDR3 DNA: TGTGCCAGCAGTGAGGAGAGCTCTGGGGCCAACGTCCTGACTTTC

D gene: TRBD1
V gene: TRBV6-1
J gene: TRBJ1-2
clone size: NA
CDR3 protein: CASSEGTGSNYGYTF
CDR3 DNA: TGTGCCAGCAGTGAAGGGACAGGAAGTAACTATGGCTACACCTTC

D gene: TRBD1
V gene: TRBV9
J gene: TRBJ2-1
clone size: NA
CDR3 protein: CASTSTGVNEQFF
CDR3 DNA: TGTGCCAGCACCTCGACAGGGGTCAATGAGCAGTTCTTC

D gene: NA
V gene: TRBV28
J gene: TRBJ1-2
clone size: NA
CDR3 protein: CASSYRARVYGYTF
CDR3 DNA: TGTGCCAGCAGTTACAGGGCCCGGGTCTATGGCTACACCTTC

D gene: TRBD1
V gene: TRBV9
J gene: TRBJ2-1
clone size: NA
CDR3 protein: CASNKYGTGKNEQFF
CDR3 DNA: TGTGCCAGCAACAAATACGGGACAGGGAAAAATGAGCAGTTCTTC

D gene: NA
V gene: TRBV27
J gene: TRBJ1-2
clone size: once
CDR3 protein: CASSFRGYGYTF
CDR3 DNA: TGTGCCAGCAGTTTCCGGGGCTATGGCTACACCTTC

D gene: NA
V gene: TRBV18
J gene: TRBJ1-2
clone size: once
CDR3 protein: CASSPGPNYGYTF
CDR3 DNA: TGTGCCAGCTCACCAGGCCCCAACTATGGCTACACCTTC

D gene: TRBD2
V gene: TRBV6-6
J gene: TRBJ2-2
clone size: NA
CDR3 protein: CATREGANTGELFF
CDR3 DNA: TGTGCCACCCGGGAGGGCGCGAACACCGGGGAGCTGTTTTTT